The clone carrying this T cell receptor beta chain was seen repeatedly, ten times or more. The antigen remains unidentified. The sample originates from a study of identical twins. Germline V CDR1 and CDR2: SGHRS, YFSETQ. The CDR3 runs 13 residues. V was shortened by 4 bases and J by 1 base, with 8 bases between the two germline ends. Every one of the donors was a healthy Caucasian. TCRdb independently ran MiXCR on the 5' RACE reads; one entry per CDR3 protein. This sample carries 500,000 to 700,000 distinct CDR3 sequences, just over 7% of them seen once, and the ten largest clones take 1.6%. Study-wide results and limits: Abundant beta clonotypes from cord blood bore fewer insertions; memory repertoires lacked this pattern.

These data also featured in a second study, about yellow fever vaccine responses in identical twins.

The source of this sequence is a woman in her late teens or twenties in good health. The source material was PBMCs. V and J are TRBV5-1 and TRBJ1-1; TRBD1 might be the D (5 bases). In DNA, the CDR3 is TGCGCCAGCAGCGTGGACAAGAACACTGAAGCTTTCTTT. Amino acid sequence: CASSVDKNTEAFF.